These 15 T cell receptor beta chains were sequenced from one sample in a study of radiation and T cells in renal cell carcinoma. Time point here: baseline pretreatment blood. Treatment in this sample: 15 Gy SBRT to primary tumor, nephrectomy 4 weeks later. TCRdb's table, derived via immunoSEQ multiplex PCR, lists solely in-frame clones and lacks some. Of 90,000 to 100,000 clones listed, 86% were seen once; the top ten hold under 9.5%. The material sequenced was blood, taken from a patient whose treatment included radiotherapy and nephrectomy. Receptors were obtained from a man aged 50 to 59 with renal cell carcinoma.

The chain carries TRBV19 and TRBJ2-2; no definite D call. The CDR3 consists of 14 residues. Germline loops: CDR1 LNHDA, CDR2 SQIVND (reference sequence). V lost 10 bases, J lost 2 bases, and 14 bases lay in between. Written as DNA, the CDR3 is TGTGCCACCGAAACACGCAGAAACACCGGGGAGCTGTTTTTT. Its translation: CATETRRNTGELFF. The variable domain in full, completed from reference TRBV19 and TRBJ2-2, reads DGGITQSPKYLFRKEGQNVTLSCEQNLNHDAMYWYRQDPGQGLRLIYYSQIVNDFQKGDIAEGYSVSREKKESFPLTVTSAQKNPTAFYLCATETRRNTGELFFGEGSRLTVL.

This clone has more than one count but fewer than ten. This chain links TRBV5-1 with TRBJ1-1; 9 bases agree with TRBD1. The CDR3 consists of 14 residues. Trimming at V came to 5 bases and at J to 8 bases, leaving 10 bases not matched to a gene. CDR1 is SGHRS, CDR2 YFSETQ, per germline. This CDR3 reads CASSHPGQGREAFF. In DNA, the CDR3 is TGCGCCAGCAGTCACCCGGGACAGGGAAGGGAAGCTTTCTTT.

In its sample, this clone ranks as large. The chain joins TRBV10-3 to TRBJ2-1; D is undetermined. CDR3 length: 15 residues. Trimming removed 3 bases at V and 6 bases at J, with 15 bases between. Germline CDR1 is ENHRY and CDR2 is SYGVKD. The CDR3 bases are TGTGCCATCAGTGATGGTGTGGGCCTGGGCAATGAGCAGTTCTTC. Amino acid sequence: CAISDGVGLGNEQFF.

Only one count was recorded for this clone. The chain recombines TRBV4-2 with TRBJ1-3; 7 bases map to TRBD1. This CDR3 comprises 18 residues. Germline V lookup: CDR1 LGHNA, CDR2 YNFKEQ. Trimming took 1 base from V and 3 from J; bases not matched to a gene: 12. The CDR3 DNA reads as TGTGCCAGCAGCCAAGCTCAGGGGGTAGGACCCTTTGGAAACACCATATATTTT. Protein sequence: CASSQAQGVGPFGNTIYF.

The gene calls are TRBV7-9 and TRBJ2-1, with D unclear. Trimming left V 4 bases short and J 0 bases short, with 13 bases between. This CDR3 has 16 amino acids. Germline V lookup: CDR1 SEHNR, CDR2 FQNEAQ (reference sequence). The CDR3 DNA reads as TGTGCCAGCAGCTGGACGTCGGTGACCTCCTACAATGAGCAGTTCTTC. It specifies CASSWTSVTSYNEQFF.

The J gene is TRBJ2-3, the V gene TRBV4-2; D may be TRBD1 (5 bases). V was pared by 1 base and J by 3 bases, with 14 bases between. Germline CDR1 and CDR2: LGHNA and YNFKEQ. The CDR3 contains 16 residues. Written as DNA, the CDR3 is TGTGCCAGCAGCCAAGCTCAGGGTCTTCCTACAGATACGCAGTATTTT. It translates to CASSQAQGLPTDTQYF.

V and J are TRBV6-6 and TRBJ1-1; TRBD1 might be the D (5 bases). The CDR3 is 11 residues long. Germline CDR1 MNHNY, CDR2 SVGAGI (reference sequence). Trimming shortened V by 10 bases and J by 6 bases, and 12 bases separated the two germline ends. The CDR3 is CATAMGPEAFF. In nucleotides, the CDR3 is TGTGCCACGGCCATGGGGCCTGAAGCTTTCTTT.

This sequence joins TRBV6-5 and TRBJ2-7; D is ambiguous. There are 13 residues in the CDR3. Between the trimmed V and J ends, which lost 5 bases and 1 base, there was a span of 9 bases. The V gene's germline CDR1 is MNHEY and CDR2 SVGAGI. CDR3 residues: CASSVAVSYEQYF. The CDR3 DNA reads TGTGCCAGCAGTGTCGCGGTTTCCTACGAGCAGTACTTC.

The V call is TRBV9, the J call TRBJ2-6; the match to TRBD1 covers 8 bases. CDR3 length: 21 residues. V lost 0 bases to trimming and J lost 2 bases; unmatched junction nucleotides: 16. Germline V gives CDR1 SGDLS, CDR2 YYNGEE. The CDR3 DNA is TGTGCCAGCAGCGTAGGCCCCACCTCGGGCTTACAGGGGGCTGGGGCCAACGTCCTGACTTTC. Protein sequence: CASSVGPTSGLQGAGANVLTF.

V usage is TRBV7-2 and J usage is TRBJ1-1; TRBD1 might be the D (5 bases). With 3 bases removed from V and 6 bases from J, the gap between germline ends came to 11 bases. CDR1 is SGHTA, CDR2 FQGNSA, per germline. This CDR3 is built from 13 residues. CDR3 DNA sequence: TGTGCCAGCAGCTTCGCAGGGACCGCTGAAGCTTTCTTT. It yields the protein CASSFAGTAEAFF.

The gene calls are TRBV6-5 and TRBJ2-1; 8 bases fit TRBD1. Germline CDR1 reads MNHEY; CDR2 reads SVGAGI. Trimming took 2 bases from V and 7 from J; bases not matched to a gene: 7. The CDR3 sequence is 15 residues long. This CDR3 reads CASSYAQGARNEQFF. In nucleotides, the CDR3 is TGTGCCAGCAGTTACGCCCAGGGGGCCAGAAATGAGCAGTTCTTC.

DNA for the CDR3: TGTGCCAGCAACACTGACCCATCCTGGCAGTACTTC. Amino acid sequence: CASNTDPSWQYF. The rearrangement joins TRBV28 to TRBJ2-4; D ambiguous. CDR3 length: 12 amino acids. The germline V and J ends were trimmed by 7 bases and 13 bases, with 17 bases remaining between them. Germline lookup yields CDR1 MDHEN and CDR2 SYDVKM.

The chain is built from TRBV5-4 and TRBJ2-3, with 7 bases aligning to TRBD2. CDR3 length: 15 amino acids. CDR1 is SGHNT and CDR2 is YYREEE in the germline V gene (reference sequence). Trimming removed 4 bases from V and 0 bases from J; junction bases left unmatched: 5. The chain's CDR3 is CASSPSGVSTDTQYF. The CDR3 bases are TGTGCCAGCAGCCCAAGCGGGGTAAGCACAGATACGCAGTATTTT.

This chain uses TRBV9 with TRBJ1-2, with no clear D. This CDR3 has 11 residues. V dropped 5 bases and J dropped 5 bases, with 7 bases sitting between them. The germline V gene encodes CDR1 SGDLS and CDR2 YYNGEE. CDR3 sequence: CASSSLYGYTF. DNA for the CDR3: TGTGCCAGCAGTTCTCTTTATGGCTACACCTTC.

V gene TRBV2 combines with J gene TRBJ2-7; TRBD2 is a possible D gene (5 bases). Per the germline V gene, CDR1 is SNHLY and CDR2 is FYNNEI. This CDR3 spans 15 amino acids. Trimming stripped 7 bases from V and 5 bases from J, with 21 bases between. The CDR3 is CASKGEGRWTDEQYF. The CDR3 coding sequence is TGTGCCAGCAAAGGTGAGGGCCGGTGGACCGACGAGCAGTACTTC.